This entry lists 22 T cell receptor beta chains sequenced from one sample in a study of OX40 agonist ivuxolimab in advanced cancers. This table comes from immunoSEQ multiplex PCR, and its TCRdb copy is limited to in-frame clones, with some not included. The repertoire holds some 68,000 clones, around 91% seen once, with 9.5% to 14% in the top ten. Source: CD4+ or CD8+ T cells sorted from blood, taken in a trial of the OX40 agonist ivuxolimab. The receptors derive from an adult with an advanced solid tumor such as melanoma, head and neck, liver or kidney cancer.

This clone showed up just a few times. CDR3 in amino acids: CASSGDRLKPQHF. CDR3 coding DNA: TGTGCCAGTAGTGGCGACAGGTTGAAGCCCCAGCATTTT. V usage is TRBV19 and J usage is TRBJ1-5; D perhaps matches TRBD1 (6 bases). The CDR3 loop spans 13 amino acids. Germline V CDR1 and CDR2: LNHDA, SQIVND (reference sequence). V lost 5 bases to trimming and J lost 8 bases, with 13 bases between them.

V and J are TRBV19 and TRBJ1-2; a possible D gene is TRBD1 (6 bases). The V end was cut by 1 base, the J end by 4 bases, with 13 bases between. Germline V gives CDR1 LNHDA, CDR2 SQIVND (reference sequence). This CDR3 comprises 15 residues. In DNA form, the CDR3 reads TGTGCCAGTAGTATAGTTCAAGGGGGTCGCTATGGCTACACCTTC. It codes for CASSIVQGGRYGYTF.

The chain employs TRBV19 and TRBJ1-5, with TRBD1 matching 9 bases. V dropped 5 bases and J dropped 6; count of bases not matched to a gene: 8. Germline assignment: CDR1 LNHDA and CDR2 SQIVND (reference sequence). The CDR3 is made up of 15 amino acids. The CDR3 sequence: CASSARRTGVQPQHF. The CDR3 region has the DNA TGTGCCAGTAGTGCTCGGAGGACAGGGGTTCAGCCCCAGCATTTT. The whole variable domain, filled in from reference TRBV19 and TRBJ1-5, reads DGGITQSPKYLFRKEGQNVTLSCEQNLNHDAMYWYRQDPGQGLRLIYYSQIVNDFQKGDIAEGYSVSREKKESFPLTVTSAQKNPTAFYLCASSARRTGVQPQHFGDGTRLSIL.

The chain links TRBV5-1 to TRBJ2-5, with 9 bases that match TRBD1. The germline gives CDR1 SGHRS, CDR2 YFSETQ. The CDR3 totals 14 residues. With 6 bases clipped from V and 4 bases from J, the junction kept 7 bases outside the gene matches. The CDR3 nucleotides are TGCGCCAGCACCACGACAGGGGGAATAGAGACCCAGTACTTC. Protein: CASTTTGGIETQYF. Complete variable domain (other parts from reference TRBV5-1 and TRBJ2-5): KAGVTQTPRYLIKTRGQQVTLSCSPISGHRSVSWYQQTPGQGLQFLFEYFSETQRNKGNFPGRFSGRQFSNSRSEMNVSTLELGDSALYLCASTTTGGIETQYFGPGTRLLVL.

The CDR3 here is CASSPRTSSGKNTGELFF. The CDR3 DNA follows: TGCGCCAGCAGCCCCCGGACTAGCTCGGGGAAAAACACCGGGGAGCTGTTTTTT. This chain uses TRBV4-1 with TRBJ2-2, with 8 nucleotides matching TRBD2. In germline, CDR1 is MGHRA, CDR2 YSYEKL. Trimming took 4 bases from V and 2 from J; bases not matched to a gene: 12. The CDR3 consists of 18 residues.

This chain uses TRBV27 with TRBJ2-3; no firm D call. The CDR3 is made up of 14 amino acids. The V end lost 3 bases, the J end lost 0 bases, and 7 bases lay between the germline ends. Germline loops: CDR1 MNHEY, CDR2 SMNVEV (reference sequence). The CDR3, as DNA: TGTGCCAGCAGTTTGTTGGCTAGCACAGATACGCAGTATTTT. Its translation is CASSLLASTDTQYF.

This clone was found once. The chain has TRBV25-1 and TRBJ2-2; the D gene is possibly TRBD1 (5 bases). This CDR3 has 14 residues. Germline-derived CDR1 and CDR2 are MGHDK and SYGVNS. Trimming pared 6 bases from V and 1 base from J, leaving 9 bases between. Written as DNA, the CDR3 is TGTGCCAGCAGAGGACACGGGAACACCGGGGAGCTGTTTTTT. This codes for CASRGHGNTGELFF.

The chain links TRBV6-6 to TRBJ2-7, with TRBD2 identical over 8 bases. The CDR3 contains 14 residues. J lost 5 bases, V lost 5 bases, and 8 bases had no gene match. Germline V gene data show CDR1 as MNHNY and CDR2 as SVGAGI (reference sequence). The chain's CDR3 is CASSRGRGGDEQYF. The CDR3 DNA sequence: TGTGCCAGCAGTAGGGGACGGGGGGGCGACGAGCAGTACTTC.

The J gene is TRBJ2-7, the V gene TRBV5-1, with D perhaps assigned TRBD1 or TRBD2 (5 bases each). This CDR3 region has 13 residues. CDR1 and CDR2 from the germline V gene are SGHRS and YFSETQ. V was pared by 4 bases and J by 2 bases, with 10 bases between. The CDR3 sequence is CASSRDVAYEQYF. CDR3 nucleotides: TGCGCCAGCAGCCGGGACGTAGCCTACGAGCAGTACTTC.

V usage is TRBV28 and J usage is TRBJ1-6, with a weak D call TRBD1 (6 bases). V was clipped by 9 bases and J by 0 bases, with 18 bases between them. The CDR3 runs 17 residues. Germline V gene data show CDR1 as MDHEN and CDR2 as SYDVKM. CDR3 protein: CASRGAGASSYNSPLHF. In nucleotides, the CDR3 is TGTGCCAGTCGGGGGGCAGGGGCCTCCTCCTATAATTCACCCCTCCACTTT.

The chain employs TRBV5-1 and TRBJ2-4; D unclear. Germline V gene data show CDR1 as SGHRS and CDR2 as YFSETQ. There are 14 residues in the CDR3. The germline V and J ends were trimmed by 4 bases and 0 bases, with 8 bases remaining between them. The CDR3 DNA reads as TGCGCCAGCAGCCCTGGGGTAGCCAAAAACATTCAGTACTTC. This sequence encodes CASSPGVAKNIQYF.

Comment on this clone: An end of the junction does not agree with germline; a read error may underlie this. The chain employs TRBV18 and TRBJ1-1; 9 bases are a match to TRBD1. CDR1 and CDR2 (germline): KGHSH, LQKENI. The CDR3 sequence is 14 residues long. The CDR3 bases are TGTGCCAGCTCACCAACAGGGACAGGGAGAGAGAGAGGCTTT. Translation: CASSPTGTGRERGF.

The chain links TRBV6-1 to TRBJ2-1; TRBD2 matches at 7 bases. The CDR3 covers 15 residues. Per the germline V gene, CDR1 is MNHNS and CDR2 is SASEGT. V lost 5 bases and J lost 2; bases outside the gene matches: 6. The CDR3 DNA sequence: TGTGCCAGCAGTCCGGGACTATACCCCTACAATGAGCAGTTCTTC. It codes for CASSPGLYPYNEQFF.

The chain combines TRBV6-1 with TRBJ1-3; TRBD1 might be the D (5 bases). CDR3 length: 16 residues. Germline CDR1 is MNHNS and CDR2 is SASEGT. The V gene lost 4 bases and the J gene lost 1 base, with 14 bases spanning the gap. DNA for the CDR3: TGTGCCAGCAGTGGGGGCAGGGTCCCTTCTGGAAACACCATATATTTT. It specifies CASSGGRVPSGNTIYF.

The chain employs TRBV7-3 and TRBJ2-5; D is unresolved. The CDR3 spans 13 residues. Trimming took 5 bases from V and 4 from J, leaving 11 bases between them. Germline V gene data show CDR1 as SGHTA and CDR2 as FQGTGA. The CDR3 coding sequence is TGTGCCAGCAGCGTAGACCCTGGAGAGACCCAGTACTTC. It codes for CASSVDPGETQYF.

The chain uses TRBV6-6 and TRBJ2-2, with D unresolved. Germline lookup yields CDR1 MNHNY and CDR2 SVGAGI (reference sequence). Between the trimmed V and J ends, which lost 4 bases and 2 bases, there was a span of 8 bases. This CDR3 has 14 amino acids. CDR3 coding DNA: TGTGCCAGCAGTTCAGGCCCTAACACCGGGGAGCTGTTTTTT. Protein: CASSSGPNTGELFF.

J is TRBJ2-1 and V is TRBV2; D might be TRBD2 (5 bases). The CDR3 has 14 amino acids. Trimming left V 10 bases short and J 13 bases short, with 26 bases between. The germline gives CDR1 SNHLY, CDR2 FYNNEI. As DNA, the CDR3 is TGTGCCACCCAGAAGCTATTTACGGCGGGTGAACAGTTCTTC. Translation gives CATQKLFTAGEQFF.

This clone was recorded only once. The CDR3 here is CASSFGSDSRHF. CDR3 sequence (DNA): TGTGCCAGCAGTTTTGGTTCCGACAGTAGGCATTTT. The chain links TRBV28 to TRBJ1-5, with D maybe TRBD1 (5 bases). The CDR3 sequence is 12 residues long. Germline V gene data show CDR1 as MDHEN and CDR2 as SYDVKM. V gave up 3 bases and J gave up 15 bases, with 15 bases separating them. The whole variable domain, filled in from reference TRBV28 and TRBJ1-5, reads DVKVTQSSRYLVKRTGEKVFLECVQDMDHENMFWYRQDPGLGLRLIYFSYDVKMKEKGDIPEGYSVSREKKERFSLILESASTNQTSMYLCASSFGSDSRHFGDGTRLSIL.

The rearrangement links TRBV11-2 to TRBJ2-7; 11 bases agree with TRBD2. The V gene end was trimmed by 1 base and the J gene end by 3 bases; junction bases not matched to a gene: 2. Germline V gives CDR1 SGHAT, CDR2 FQNNGV. This CDR3 spans 15 amino acids. The CDR3 DNA reads TGTGCCAGCAGCTTAGGACTAGCGGGAAACTACGAGCAGTACTTC. As protein: CASSLGLAGNYEQYF.

The V and J genes are TRBV10-3 and TRBJ1-5, with D unresolved. This CDR3 region has 14 residues. Germline lookup yields CDR1 ENHRY and CDR2 SYGVKD. V was trimmed by 10 bases and J by 6 bases, leaving 19 bases between them. Written as DNA, the CDR3 is TGTGCCACGACTGACTTTCTAGCGGGTCAGCCCCAGCATTTT. Its protein product is CATTDFLAGQPQHF.

The chain joins TRBV5-1 to TRBJ2-2; unclear D gene. CDR1 is SGHRS and CDR2 is YFSETQ in the germline V gene. The CDR3 has 15 residues. V dropped 0 bases and J dropped 7 bases, with 13 bases sitting between them. This chain's CDR3 is CASSLESVGFGELFF. The CDR3 bases are TGCGCCAGCAGCTTGGAATCTGTTGGATTCGGGGAGCTGTTTTTT. The full variable domain, completed using reference TRBV5-1 and TRBJ2-2, is KAGVTQTPRYLIKTRGQQVTLSCSPISGHRSVSWYQQTPGQGLQFLFEYFSETQRNKGNFPGRFSGRQFSNSRSEMNVSTLELGDSALYLCASSLESVGFGELFFGEGSRLTVL.

This clone appeared a few times. This rearrangement joins TRBV28 to TRBJ2-7; D gene uncertain. This CDR3 has 10 amino acids. V was pared by 5 bases and J by 4 bases, with 3 bases between. Germline V lookup: CDR1 MDHEN, CDR2 SYDVKM. Here the CDR3 reads CASSRYEQYF. In DNA form, the CDR3 reads TGTGCCAGCAGTCGGTACGAGCAGTACTTC. Full variable domain (missing parts from reference TRBV28 and TRBJ2-7): DVKVTQSSRYLVKRTGEKVFLECVQDMDHENMFWYRQDPGLGLRLIYFSYDVKMKEKGDIPEGYSVSREKKERFSLILESASTNQTSMYLCASSRYEQYFGPGTRLTVT.